Listed below are T cell receptor beta chains from one sample, sequenced in a study of cytomegalovirus exposure and HLA in healthy donors. Method: immunoSEQ multiplex PCR; TCRdb's copy keeps in-frame clones and lacks some. The sample holds roughly 57,000 clones. Sequenced: PBMCs. The receptors come from a man between 18 and 35 years old in good health and CMV-seropositive. Both conserved end residues are part of each CDR3. Fields, in order: J gene, V gene, D gene, CDR3 length, CDR3 DNA, CDR3 protein. The D gene is left open where the match is weak.

J gene: TRBJ2-5
V gene: TRBV5-1
D gene: NA
CDR3 length: 15
CDR3 DNA: TGCGCCAGCAGCTTATGGGGCAGGGACCAAGAGACCCAGTACTTC
CDR3 protein: CASSLWGRDQETQYF

J gene: TRBJ2-7
V gene: TRBV6-6
D gene: TRBD1
CDR3 length: 15
CDR3 DNA: TGTGCCAGCAGGTCAAAACCGGGACAGGGGGTGGTGCAGTACTTC
CDR3 protein: CASRSKPGQGVVQYF

J gene: TRBJ2-1
V gene: TRBV25-1
D gene: TRBD1
CDR3 length: 14
CDR3 DNA: TGTGCCAGCAGCTGGGACAGGGGGCGGATTGAGCAGTTCTTC
CDR3 protein: CASSWDRGRIEQFF

J gene: TRBJ1-1
V gene: TRBV5-1
D gene: NA
CDR3 length: 15
CDR3 DNA: TGCGCCAGCAGCTTGGTTCCAGGGATGAACACTGAAGCTTTCTTT
CDR3 protein: CASSLVPGMNTEAFF

J gene: TRBJ2-7
V gene: TRBV29-1
D gene: NA
CDR3 length: 12
CDR3 DNA: TGCAGCGCCCGGGAGACAGGGACCGAGCAGTACTTC
CDR3 protein: CSARETGTEQYF

J gene: TRBJ2-1
V gene: TRBV27
D gene: TRBD2
CDR3 length: 16
CDR3 DNA: TGTGCCAGCAGTTTGAGTGTAGCGGGAGCCTACAATGAGCAGTTCTTC
CDR3 protein: CASSLSVAGAYNEQFF

J gene: TRBJ2-3
V gene: TRBV9
D gene: NA
CDR3 length: 18
CDR3 DNA: TGTGCCAGCAGACCAGGGGAGAGCAGCACCCGTAGTACAGATACGCAGTATTTT
CDR3 protein: CASRPGESSTRSTDTQYF

J gene: TRBJ2-3
V gene: TRBV4-1
D gene: TRBD2
CDR3 length: 18
CDR3 DNA: TGCGCCAGCAGCCATAAAACCGGGACTAGCAGGTCCACAGATACGCAGTATTTT
CDR3 protein: CASSHKTGTSRSTDTQYF

J gene: TRBJ1-3
V gene: TRBV28
D gene: TRBD1
CDR3 length: 13
CDR3 DNA: TGTGCCAGCCGGACAGGGAACGGAAACACCATATATTTT
CDR3 protein: CASRTGNGNTIYF

J gene: TRBJ2-1
V gene: TRBV10-3
D gene: NA
CDR3 length: 14
CDR3 DNA: TGTGCCATCACTGACAGGGGACTATACAATGAGCAGTTCTTC
CDR3 protein: CAITDRGLYNEQFF

J gene: TRBJ2-5
V gene: TRBV6-5
D gene: NA
CDR3 length: 12
CDR3 DNA: TGTGCCAGCAGTGAAGCCCTAGGGACCCAGTACTTC
CDR3 protein: CASSEALGTQYF

J gene: TRBJ2-1
V gene: TRBV13
D gene: NA
CDR3 length: 14
CDR3 DNA: TGTGCCAGCAGCTTAGCGGGGGAGAGGGGTGAGCAGTTCTTC
CDR3 protein: CASSLAGERGEQFF

J gene: TRBJ2-5
V gene: TRBV18
D gene: NA
CDR3 length: 13
CDR3 DNA: TGTGCCAGCTCATCAGGGGTGCGAGAGACCCAGTACTTC
CDR3 protein: CASSSGVRETQYF

J gene: TRBJ2-7
V gene: TRBV5-5
D gene: TRBD2
CDR3 length: 14
CDR3 DNA: TGTGCCAGCAGCAGCTGGGAGGGCCAATACGAGCAGTACTTC
CDR3 protein: CASSSWEGQYEQYF

J gene: TRBJ2-1
V gene: TRBV7-3
D gene: NA
CDR3 length: 14
CDR3 DNA: TGTGCCAGCAGCCCAACCCCAGCGGTCAATGAGCAGTTCTTC
CDR3 protein: CASSPTPAVNEQFF

J gene: TRBJ2-1
V gene: TRBV6-4
D gene: NA
CDR3 length: 13
CDR3 DNA: TGTGCCAGCAGTGAGGACACCTACAATGAGCAGTTCTTC
CDR3 protein: CASSEDTYNEQFF

J gene: TRBJ1-2
V gene: TRBV7-6
D gene: TRBD1
CDR3 length: 18
CDR3 DNA: TGTGCCAGCAGCTTGGTCCAGGGGGCGAATAACTCTAACTATGGCTACACCTTC
CDR3 protein: CASSLVQGANNSNYGYTF

J gene: TRBJ2-1
V gene: TRBV30
D gene: NA
CDR3 length: 13
CDR3 DNA: TGTGCCTGGAACAGCGGGTCTTACAATGAGCAGTTCTTC
CDR3 protein: CAWNSGSYNEQFF